This T cell receptor beta chain appears in the sequencing data of a study of cytomegalovirus exposure and HLA in healthy donors (dated by TCRdb to between 2016 and 2019). The study in broad terms: An earlier analysis of roughly 610 of the donors reported approximately 280 Gb of sequence data and around 120 million unique TCR beta sequences obtained from 180 million or so T cells. Class I and class II HLA loci were covered by the typing at four-digit resolution. In the later analysis, no new phenotypic data were used to find candidate immune exposures; instead, reliance was placed on TCR beta sequences and their occurrence across donors. Several DR-DQ haplotypes were treated as single units for association and clustering because of strong linkage in the cohort. A separate validation cohort of 100 to 150 different subjects was used in addition to the 666-subject first cohort. Across approximately 420 genotyped donors of the cohort, an average of about 250,000 unique TCR beta nucleotide sequences per donor were sequenced, and 15% to 20% of those sequences were non-productive. Of the 398 genotyped donors, less than 90% were placed in the genetic ancestry cluster associated with self-reported Caucasian donors. To decide whether each TCR beta V gene segment behaved as functional or pseudogenic, an earlier analysis of some 570 of the donors relied on high-throughput TCR beta sequencing. A later genetic analysis used genome-wide SNP genotypes for about 55% of the 666 donors, treating that subset as a discovery cohort. Every discovery cohort repertoire had been produced on one sequencing platform. High-throughput TCR immunosequencing, statistical association of individual TCRs with disease status, and machine learning were combined to predict cytomegalovirus infection status. Roughly 300 gigabases of sequencing data and tens of millions of unique TCR sequences made up an early release that covered about 640 HLA-typed donors. Donor age, sex, ethnicity and CMV serostatus were compiled alongside the repertoire data. A later analysis re-examined previously published TCR beta repertoires from about 670 donors and added high-resolution HLA genotyping to investigate patterns of TCR occurrence. The study used immunosequencing to profile the T cell repertoires of 670 or so subjects and linked those repertoires to cytomegalovirus serostatus. Typing coverage differed by locus: A, B, C, DRB1 and DQB1 were typed in about 629-640 donors, DQA1 in approximately 520, DPA1 in roughly 590, and DPB1 in roughly 450. The study aimed to test whether cataloging public T cell receptors could reveal signatures of past pathogen exposure. Paper-wide results and their limitations: It was suggested by the authors that the approach could potentially be generalized to other disease states and immunological phenotypes. The earlier analysis of 587 of the donors excluded over 15 rarely observed V segments, including chromosome 9 orphons, because counts were too low. When HLA alleles, especially DR and DQ, strongly co-occurred, TCR associations were difficult to assign to individual alleles. For the cohort, immune exposure information was limited to CMV serostatus. Linkage disequilibrium might explain the correlated functional status among segregating V segments, but an unknown experimental factor could not be excluded. In this cohort, only TCR beta chains were sequenced, and detectable features were limited by the absence of alpha or paired-chain data. In a later analysis, TCR association rates were found to vary across HLA loci, with the most associated TCRs seen for DRB1 alleles and the fewest for HLA-C alleles. Specific HLA alleles were associated with 16,951 TCR beta sequences at a false discovery rate of 0.05 in a later analysis. Several of the top co-occurrence clusters appeared to be linked to parvovirus B19, influenza, CMV and Epstein-Barr virus, according to a later analysis. A few of the identified cytomegalovirus-associated TCR beta chains were confirmed in vitro to be specific for cytomegalovirus antigens. A later analysis found that most CMV-associated TCR beta chains appeared HLA-restricted, with HLA associations seemingly driven largely by CMV exposure. A further reported finding was that TCR beta sequences accurately predicted the HLA-A and HLA-B alleles for most subjects in the first cohort. According to a later genetic analysis, donors in an Asian-associated ancestry cluster had fewer N-insertions in productive TCRs than the roughly 670-donor mean. In both the original and validation cohorts, the classifier was reported to diagnose cytomegalovirus status with high specificity and sensitivity. A later genetic analysis associated a missense DCLRE1C variant with V-gene and J-gene trimming of TCR beta chains, and an independent cohort replicated the association. Compared with equally common non-associated chains, HLA-associated TCR beta chains in a later analysis were more clonally expanded and had lower generation probabilities. A total of fewer than 200 TCR beta chains were listed by the study as associated with cytomegalovirus. The sequencing pipeline was judged likely to have produced a cluster of highly shared sequence variants as a technical artifact. Because HLA typing was missing for some donors at each locus, association tests included only the typed subset. Because the 87-base-pair reads could not distinguish some IMGT-functional V segments, including TRBV6-2 and TRBV6-3, those segments were excluded. In an earlier analysis of more than 450 of the donors, most TCR beta V segments were observed in productive rearrangements about 87% or about 30% of the time, broadly matching IMGT annotations. The presence/absence analyses assumed that sequencing depth was roughly uniform across donors, and that assumption may not be true. Most TCR sequences were seen in very few donors, while some public TCRs were found in many individuals.

In total, more than 500 healthy bone marrow donors made up the cohort. Cohort members were all nominally healthy when sampled, although unrecorded immune exposures were likely present. The donor tested CMV seronegative, placing the donor among the 350 or so seronegative members of the cohort. A peripheral blood sample was collected from each donor, and TCR beta sequencing was performed on peripheral blood mononuclear cells. Genomic DNA was extracted from the blood cell samples with the Qiagen DNeasy Blood Extraction Kit. Details on this clone: Its antigen is unknown. No quality values exist for individual bases; no much larger clone is one base distant.

Receptor amplification or capture employed the immunoSEQ multiplex PCR assay. The multiplex PCR relied on a mix of 60 forward primers for TCR Vbeta segments and 13 reverse primers for TCR Jbeta segments. Amplification of the CDR3 region of rearranged TCR beta genes was performed with a multiplex PCR assay on genomic DNA. Amplified TCR beta libraries were sequenced as 87-base-pair reads on the Illumina HiSeq System. From the authors' description of their analysis: A later analysis counted tens of millions of unique TCR beta chains across the 500 to 850 repertoires, and 9 million to 14 million of these chains were shared by at least two donors. Raw reads were error-corrected and collapsed into unique sequences by a nearest-neighbor algorithm in which closely related sequences were merged to remove PCR and sequencing errors. V, D and J gene segments were assigned by aligning CDR3 sequences to IMGT reference sequences. For a sequence to be retained, a match of at least six nucleotides to both a V gene segment and a J gene segment was required. Rearrangements were classified as productive when the CDR3 lacked stop codons and remained in frame with V and J, and all other rearrangements were classified as non-productive. Following IMGT convention, CDR3 was defined as the stretch from the second conserved V-encoded cysteine to the conserved J-encoded phenylalanine. The earlier analysis of 500 to 600 of the donors excluded sequences that lacked an unambiguous match to a single V gene segment. In an earlier analysis of approximately 550 of the donors, V segments were called functional above 56.7% productive rearrangements and were called segregating when the between-donor standard deviation exceeded 5%. A statistical classification framework was developed to diagnose cytomegalovirus status using the catalog of TCR beta chain sequences. In a later analysis, TCR nucleotide sequences were compared against IMGT/GENE-DB human TR gene sequences so that V and J genes could be assigned. A later analysis assigned CDR3 sequences and most-parsimonious VDJ recombination scenarios with the TCRdist pipeline. In a later analysis, every TCR beta chain was defined by the combination of its CDR3 amino acid sequence and its V-gene family, and reads without a unique V-gene family were dropped. In a later analysis, around 650 highly shared, low-generation-probability nucleotide sequences were removed to address suspected cross-contamination and a sequencing artifact. In a later analysis, a clonal expansion index for each public chain was calculated from normalized within-repertoire ranks of inferred template counts. Generation probabilities in a later analysis came from a VDJ recombination model fitted to out-of-frame rearrangements, and those results were checked against IGoR. Hypergeometric tests were used in a later analysis to score TCR-TCR, TCR-HLA and TCR-CMV co-occurrence, with a repertoire-size bias correction applied to the TCR pairs. In a later analysis, false discovery rates were estimated by permuting HLA or CMV assignments 20 times. In a later analysis, co-occurring TCRs were grouped using DBSCAN, with TCRdist sequence similarity added in when clustering inside HLA-allele-positive subsets. Repertoires with fewer than 30,000 or more than 120,000 public chains, plus five repertoires with anomalous nucleotide sharing, were excluded from co-occurrence clustering. Drawn from immuneACCESS, this table holds only the in-frame rearrangements with V and J called that TCRdb kept. Clones are partly lost; checked studies trace under half to an unresolved V gene and leave the rest unexplained. That table is the source of V, J and clone size, and D and trimming were worked out from the DNA. The sample data list about 150,000 clones, and about three quarters of these were observed just once. Of the sample, around 3.7% falls within the top ten clones.

Reading the germline V gene gives CDR1 ENHRY and CDR2 SYGVKD. Here V drops 10 bases and J drops 5 bases, and the junction holds 10 bases not matched to any gene. The CDR3 starts with the cysteine, ends with the phenylalanine, and has 14 residues. Only the CDR3 region is kept as DNA, spanning 42 bases read in frame from base 1. The sequence derives from a male donor in good health and CMV-seronegative. The sequence is built from TRBV10-3 and TRBJ2-5; a stretch of 10 junction bases matches TRBD1. The specimen was PBMCs. The CDR3 protein sequence reads: CATHQPDRGETQYF. The nucleotide sequence is given as TGTGCCACCCACCAACCGGACAGGGGGGAGACCCAGTACTTC.